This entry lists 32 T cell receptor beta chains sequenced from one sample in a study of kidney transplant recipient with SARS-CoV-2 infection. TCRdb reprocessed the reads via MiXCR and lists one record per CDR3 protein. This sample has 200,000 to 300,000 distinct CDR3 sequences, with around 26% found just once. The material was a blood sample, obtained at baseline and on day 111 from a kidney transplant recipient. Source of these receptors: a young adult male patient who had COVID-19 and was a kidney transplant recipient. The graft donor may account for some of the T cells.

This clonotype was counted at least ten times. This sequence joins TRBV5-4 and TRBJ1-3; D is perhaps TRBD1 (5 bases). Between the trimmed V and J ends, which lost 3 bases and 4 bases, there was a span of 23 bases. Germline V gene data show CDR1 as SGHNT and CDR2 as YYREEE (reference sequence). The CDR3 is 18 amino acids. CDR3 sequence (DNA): TGTGCCAGCAGCTCCAACCCGAGGGGAAGCCTGGTCGGAAACACCATATATTTT. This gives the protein CASSSNPRGSLVGNTIYF.

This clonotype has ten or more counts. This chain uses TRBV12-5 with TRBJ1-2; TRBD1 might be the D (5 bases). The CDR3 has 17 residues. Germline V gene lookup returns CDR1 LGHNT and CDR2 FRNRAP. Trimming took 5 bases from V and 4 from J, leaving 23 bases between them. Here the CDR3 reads CASGKVDLQGKTYGYTF. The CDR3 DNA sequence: TGTGCTAGTGGTAAAGTGGATTTGCAGGGAAAGACCTATGGCTACACCTTC.

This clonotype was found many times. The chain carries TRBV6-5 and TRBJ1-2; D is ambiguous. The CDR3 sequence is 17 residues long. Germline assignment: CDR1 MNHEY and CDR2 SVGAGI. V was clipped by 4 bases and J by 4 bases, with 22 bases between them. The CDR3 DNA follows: TGTGCCAGCAGTTTGGAACCGGAATGTAGAAAGACCTATGGCTACACCTTC. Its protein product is CASSLEPECRKTYGYTF.

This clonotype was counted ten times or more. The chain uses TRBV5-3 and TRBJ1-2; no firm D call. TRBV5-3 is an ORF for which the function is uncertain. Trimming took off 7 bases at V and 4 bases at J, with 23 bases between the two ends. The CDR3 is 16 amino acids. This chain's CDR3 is CARHLPVVRKTYGYTF. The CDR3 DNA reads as TGTGCCAGACACCTACCAGTGGTGAGAAAGACCTATGGCTACACCTTC.

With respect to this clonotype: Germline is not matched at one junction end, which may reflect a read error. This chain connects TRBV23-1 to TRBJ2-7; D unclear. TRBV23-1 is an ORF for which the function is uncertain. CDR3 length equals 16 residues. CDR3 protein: CGSSQLRPTASYEQYF. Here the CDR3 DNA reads TGTGGCAGCAGTCAATTGAGGCCCACTGCCTCCTACGAGCAGTACTTC.

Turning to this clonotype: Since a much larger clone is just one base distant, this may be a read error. CDR3: CATPYSNQPQYF. CDR3 nucleotides: TGCGCCACCCCCTATAGCAATCAGCCCCAGTATTTT. The chain uses TRBV5-1 and TRBJ1-5; no clear D. The J call may be wrong; the DNA end is better matched by TRBJ2-3. Germline assignment: CDR1 SGHRS and CDR2 YFSETQ. The CDR3 length is 12 residues.

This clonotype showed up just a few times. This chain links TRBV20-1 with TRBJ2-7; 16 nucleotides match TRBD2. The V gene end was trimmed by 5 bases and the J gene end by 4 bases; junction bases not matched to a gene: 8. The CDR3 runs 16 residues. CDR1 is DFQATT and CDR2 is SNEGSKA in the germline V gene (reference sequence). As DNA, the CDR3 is TGCAGTGCTTGGGGACTAGCGGGAGGGCCGTTTTACGAGCAGTACTTC. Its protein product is CSAWGLAGGPFYEQYF.

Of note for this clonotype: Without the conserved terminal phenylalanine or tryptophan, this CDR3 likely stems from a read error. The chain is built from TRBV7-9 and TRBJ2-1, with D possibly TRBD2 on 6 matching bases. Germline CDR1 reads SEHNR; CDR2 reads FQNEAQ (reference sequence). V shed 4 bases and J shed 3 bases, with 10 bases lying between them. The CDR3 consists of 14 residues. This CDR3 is CASSSSSDYNEQFL. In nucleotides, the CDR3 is TGTGCCAGCAGCTCATCTAGCGACTACAATGAGCAGTTCCTC.

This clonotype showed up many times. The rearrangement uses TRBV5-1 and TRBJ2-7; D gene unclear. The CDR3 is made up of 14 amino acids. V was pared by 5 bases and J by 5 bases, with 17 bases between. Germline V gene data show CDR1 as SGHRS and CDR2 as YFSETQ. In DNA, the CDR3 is TGCGCCAGCAGTCTAATCCGATCTCTTGACGAGCAGTACTTC. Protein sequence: CASSLIRSLDEQYF.

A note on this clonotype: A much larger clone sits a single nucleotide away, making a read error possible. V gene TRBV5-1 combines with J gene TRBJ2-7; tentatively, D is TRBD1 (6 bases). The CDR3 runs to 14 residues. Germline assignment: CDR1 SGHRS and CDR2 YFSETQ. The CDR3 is CASSLVGQSHEQCF. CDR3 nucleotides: TGCGCCAGCAGCTTGGTGGGACAAAGCCACGAGCAGTGCTTC.

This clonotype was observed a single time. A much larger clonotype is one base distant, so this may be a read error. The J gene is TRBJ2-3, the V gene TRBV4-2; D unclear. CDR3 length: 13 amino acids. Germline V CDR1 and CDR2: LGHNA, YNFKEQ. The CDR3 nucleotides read TGTGCCAGCAGCCAAGATAGAACAGATGCGCAGTATTTT. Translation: CASSQDRTDAQYF.

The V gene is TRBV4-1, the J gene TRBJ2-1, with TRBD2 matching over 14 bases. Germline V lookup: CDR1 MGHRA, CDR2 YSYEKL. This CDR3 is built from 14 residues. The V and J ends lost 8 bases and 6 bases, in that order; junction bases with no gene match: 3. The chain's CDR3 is CASLGTSGGNEQFF. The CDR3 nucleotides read TGCGCCAGCCTCGGGACTAGCGGGGGCAATGAGCAGTTCTTC.

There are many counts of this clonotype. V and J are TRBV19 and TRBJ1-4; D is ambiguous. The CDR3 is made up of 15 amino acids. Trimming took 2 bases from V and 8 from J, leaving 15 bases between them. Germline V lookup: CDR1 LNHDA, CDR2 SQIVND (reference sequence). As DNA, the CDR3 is TGTGCCAGTAGTATATCAGGCGGCGCGGGAGAAAAACTGTTTTTT. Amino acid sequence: CASSISGGAGEKLFF. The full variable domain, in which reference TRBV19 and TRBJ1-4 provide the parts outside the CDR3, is DGGITQSPKYLFRKEGQNVTLSCEQNLNHDAMYWYRQDPGQGLRLIYYSQIVNDFQKGDIAEGYSVSREKKESFPLTVTSAQKNPTAFYLCASSISGGAGEKLFFGSGTQLSVL.

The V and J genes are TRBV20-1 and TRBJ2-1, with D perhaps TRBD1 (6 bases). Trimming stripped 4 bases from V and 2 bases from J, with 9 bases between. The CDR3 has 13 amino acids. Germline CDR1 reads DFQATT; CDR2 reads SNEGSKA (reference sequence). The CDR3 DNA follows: TGCAGTGCTACAGGGGAACCCTACAATGAGCAGTTCTTC. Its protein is CSATGEPYNEQFF.

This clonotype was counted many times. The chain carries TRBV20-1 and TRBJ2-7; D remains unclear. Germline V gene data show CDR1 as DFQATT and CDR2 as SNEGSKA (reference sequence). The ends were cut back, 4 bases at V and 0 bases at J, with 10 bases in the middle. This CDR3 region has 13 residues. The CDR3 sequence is CSATPPVSYEQYF. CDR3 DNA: TGCAGTGCTACCCCCCCGGTCTCCTACGAGCAGTACTTC.

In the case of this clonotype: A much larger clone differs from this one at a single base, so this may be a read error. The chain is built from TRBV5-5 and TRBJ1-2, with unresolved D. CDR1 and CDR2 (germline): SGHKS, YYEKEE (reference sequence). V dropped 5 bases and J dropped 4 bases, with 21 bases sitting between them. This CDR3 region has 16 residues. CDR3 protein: CASSPIVSRKTYGYTF. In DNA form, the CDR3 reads TGTGCCAGCAGTCCCATTGTCTCGCGAAAGACCTATGGCTACACCTTC.

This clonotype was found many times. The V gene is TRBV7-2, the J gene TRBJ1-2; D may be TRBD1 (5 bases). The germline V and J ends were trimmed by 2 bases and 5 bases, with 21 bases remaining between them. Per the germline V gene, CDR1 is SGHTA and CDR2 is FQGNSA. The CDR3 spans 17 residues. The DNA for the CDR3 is TGTGCCAGCAGCTTACAGGGAACGGGAACTCTATCTTATGGCTACACCTTC. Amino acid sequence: CASSLQGTGTLSYGYTF.

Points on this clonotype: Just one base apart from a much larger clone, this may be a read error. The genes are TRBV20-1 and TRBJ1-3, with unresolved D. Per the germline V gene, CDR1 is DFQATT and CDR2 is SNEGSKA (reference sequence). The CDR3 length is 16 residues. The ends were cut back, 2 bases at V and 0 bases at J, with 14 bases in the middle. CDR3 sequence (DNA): TGCAGTGCTAGAAACTTGAACGGGAGCTCTGGAAACACCATATATTTT. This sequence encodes CSARNLNGSSGNTIYF.

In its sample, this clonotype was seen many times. The CDR3 here is CASSRNQGVTGNTIYF. As DNA, the CDR3 is TGTGCCAGCAGCCGGAACCAAGGGGTCACTGGAAACACCATATATTTT. The V gene is TRBV12-3 or TRBV12-4, the J gene TRBJ1-3; possible D gene TRBD1, 5 bases. V was clipped by 6 bases and J by 2 bases, with 17 bases between them. CDR3 size: 16 residues.

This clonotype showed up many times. The CDR3 nucleotides are TGTGCCAGCAGTTACCAGGGGGCAGGCAATCAGCCCCAGCATTTT. This sequence encodes CASSYQGAGNQPQHF. The chain joins TRBV6-5 to TRBJ1-5, with TRBD1 matching over 8 bases. The CDR3 contains 15 residues. Losses at the gene ends were 2 bases for V and 2 bases for J; bases not matched to a gene: 2. Germline V CDR1 and CDR2: MNHEY, SVGAGI.

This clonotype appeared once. The CDR3 here is CASSYSRGENTDTQYF. The DNA of the CDR3 is TGTGCCAGCAGTTATAGTCGCGGGGAAAACACAGATACGCAGTATTTT. The chain joins TRBV7-2 to TRBJ2-3, with D perhaps matching TRBD2 (6 bases). The V and J ends lost 6 bases and 2 bases respectively, with 18 bases between them. Germline V gives CDR1 SGHTA, CDR2 FQGNSA. The CDR3 loop spans 16 amino acids.

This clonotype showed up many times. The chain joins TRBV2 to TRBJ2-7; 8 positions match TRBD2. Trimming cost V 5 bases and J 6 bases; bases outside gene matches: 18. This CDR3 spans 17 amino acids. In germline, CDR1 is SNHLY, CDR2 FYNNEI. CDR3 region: CASSPGRGLDLTSEQYF. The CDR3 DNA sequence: TGTGCCAGCAGTCCCGGCAGGGGACTAGACTTGACTTCCGAGCAGTACTTC.

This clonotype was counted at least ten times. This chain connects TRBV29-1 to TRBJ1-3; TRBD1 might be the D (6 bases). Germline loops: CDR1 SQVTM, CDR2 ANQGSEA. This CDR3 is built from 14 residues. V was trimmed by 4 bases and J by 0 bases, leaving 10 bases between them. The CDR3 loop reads CSVGTAGSGNTIYF. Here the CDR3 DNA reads TGCAGCGTTGGGACAGCCGGCTCTGGAAACACCATATATTTT. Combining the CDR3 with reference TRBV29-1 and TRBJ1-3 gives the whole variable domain SAVISQKPSRDICQRGTSLTIQCQVDSQVTMMFWYRQQPGQSLTLIATANQGSEATYESGFVIDKFPISRPNLTFSTLTVSNMSPEDSSIYLCSVGTAGSGNTIYFGEGSWLTVV.

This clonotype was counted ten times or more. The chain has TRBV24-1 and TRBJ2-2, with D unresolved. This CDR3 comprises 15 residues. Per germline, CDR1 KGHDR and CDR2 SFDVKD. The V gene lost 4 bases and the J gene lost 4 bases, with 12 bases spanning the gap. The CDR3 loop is CATSDRTGGTGELFF. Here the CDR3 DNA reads TGTGCCACCAGTGACCGGACGGGTGGCACCGGGGAGCTGTTTTTT.

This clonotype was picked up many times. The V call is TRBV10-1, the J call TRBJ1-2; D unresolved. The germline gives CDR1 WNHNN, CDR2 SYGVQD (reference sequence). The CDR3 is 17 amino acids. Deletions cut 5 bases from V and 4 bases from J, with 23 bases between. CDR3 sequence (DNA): TGCGCCAGCAGTAGGCACAAAAGATCGCGAAAGACCTATGGCTACACCTTC. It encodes CASSRHKRSRKTYGYTF.

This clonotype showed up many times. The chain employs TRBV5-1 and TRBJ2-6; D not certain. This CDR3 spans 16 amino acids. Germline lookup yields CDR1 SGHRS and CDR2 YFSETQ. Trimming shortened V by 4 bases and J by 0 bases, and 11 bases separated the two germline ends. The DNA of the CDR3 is TGCGCCAGCAGCCCCAGATCCCTCTCTGGGGCCAACGTCCTGACTTTC. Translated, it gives CASSPRSLSGANVLTF.

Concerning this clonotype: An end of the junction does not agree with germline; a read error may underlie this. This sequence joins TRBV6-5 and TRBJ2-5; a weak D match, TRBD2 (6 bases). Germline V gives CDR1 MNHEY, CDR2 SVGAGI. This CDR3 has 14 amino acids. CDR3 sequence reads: CAGSLVTEGETQYF. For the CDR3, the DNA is TGTGCCGGCAGCCTAGTGACGGAGGGAGAGACCCAGTACTTC.

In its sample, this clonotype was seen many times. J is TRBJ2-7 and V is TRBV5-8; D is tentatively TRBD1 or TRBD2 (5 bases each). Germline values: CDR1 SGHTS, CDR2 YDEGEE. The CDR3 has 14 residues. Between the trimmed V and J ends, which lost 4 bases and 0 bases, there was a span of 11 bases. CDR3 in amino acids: CASSPGASSYEQYF. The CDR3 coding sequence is TGTGCCAGCAGCCCCGGGGCGAGCTCCTACGAGCAGTACTTC.

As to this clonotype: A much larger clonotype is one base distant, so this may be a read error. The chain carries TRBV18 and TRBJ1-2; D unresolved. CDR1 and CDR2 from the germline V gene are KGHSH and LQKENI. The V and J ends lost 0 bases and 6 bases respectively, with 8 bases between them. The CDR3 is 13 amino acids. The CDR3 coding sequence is TGTGCCAGCTCACCACCGGCAGAGAATGGCTACACCTTC. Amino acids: CASSPPAENGYTF.

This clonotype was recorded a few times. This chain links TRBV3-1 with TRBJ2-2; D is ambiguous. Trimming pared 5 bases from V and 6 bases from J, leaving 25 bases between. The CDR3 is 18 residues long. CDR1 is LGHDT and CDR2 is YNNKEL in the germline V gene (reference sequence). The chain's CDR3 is CASSWRIPISGLAGELFF. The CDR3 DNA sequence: TGTGCCAGCAGCTGGCGAATTCCCATTTCAGGCTTGGCCGGGGAGCTGTTTTTT.

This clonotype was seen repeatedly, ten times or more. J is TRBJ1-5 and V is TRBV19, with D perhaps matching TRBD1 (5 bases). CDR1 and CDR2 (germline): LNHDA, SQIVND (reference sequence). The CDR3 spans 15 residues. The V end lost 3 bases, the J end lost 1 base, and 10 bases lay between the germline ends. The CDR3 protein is CASSMTRDSNQPQHF. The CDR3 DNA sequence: TGTGCCAGTAGTATGACCAGGGACAGCAATCAGCCCCAGCATTTT.

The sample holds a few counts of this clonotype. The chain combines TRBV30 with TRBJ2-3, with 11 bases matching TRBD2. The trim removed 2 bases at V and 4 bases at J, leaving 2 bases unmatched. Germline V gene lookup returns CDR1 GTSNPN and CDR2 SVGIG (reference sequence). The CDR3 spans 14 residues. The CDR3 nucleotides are TGTGCCTGGAGTACTAGCGGGAGTTCAGATACGCAGTATTTT. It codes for CAWSTSGSSDTQYF.